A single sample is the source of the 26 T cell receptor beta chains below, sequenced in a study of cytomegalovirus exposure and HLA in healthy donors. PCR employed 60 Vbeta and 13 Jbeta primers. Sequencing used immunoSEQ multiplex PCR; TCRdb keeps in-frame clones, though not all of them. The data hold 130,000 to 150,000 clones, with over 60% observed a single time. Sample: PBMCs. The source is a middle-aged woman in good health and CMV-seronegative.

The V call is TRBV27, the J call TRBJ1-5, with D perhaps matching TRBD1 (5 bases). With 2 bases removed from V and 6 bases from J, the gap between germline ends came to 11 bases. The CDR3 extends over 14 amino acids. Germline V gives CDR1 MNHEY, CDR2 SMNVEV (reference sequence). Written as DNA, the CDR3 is TGTGCCAGCAGTTTAAGCAGGGTGAGTCAGCCCCAGCATTTT. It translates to CASSLSRVSQPQHF.

The CDR3 region has the DNA TGTGCCAGCTCAGAGGCCATTTACCAAGAGACCCAGTACTTC. Residues: CASSEAIYQETQYF. The chain is built from TRBV18 and TRBJ2-5; D unclear. The CDR3 extends over 14 amino acids. In germline, CDR1 is KGHSH, CDR2 LQKENI. The germline V and J ends were trimmed by 5 bases and 0 bases, with 10 bases remaining between them. The whole variable domain, remainder taken from reference TRBV18 and TRBJ2-5, is NAGVMQNPRHLVRRRGQEARLRCSPMKGHSHVYWYRQLPEEGLKFMVYLQKENIIDESGMPKERFSAEFPKEGPSILRIQQVVRGDSAAYFCASSEAIYQETQYFGPGTRLLVL.

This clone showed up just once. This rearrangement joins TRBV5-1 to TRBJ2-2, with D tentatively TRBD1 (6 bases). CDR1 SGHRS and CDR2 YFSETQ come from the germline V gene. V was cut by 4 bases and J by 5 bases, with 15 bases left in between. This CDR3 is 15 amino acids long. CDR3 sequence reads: CASSVQGSETGELFF. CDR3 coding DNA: TGCGCCAGCAGCGTCCAGGGGTCGGAAACCGGGGAGCTGTTTTTT. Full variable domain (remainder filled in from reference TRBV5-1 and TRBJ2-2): KAGVTQTPRYLIKTRGQQVTLSCSPISGHRSVSWYQQTPGQGLQFLFEYFSETQRNKGNFPGRFSGRQFSNSRSEMNVSTLELGDSALYLCASSVQGSETGELFFGEGSRLTVL.

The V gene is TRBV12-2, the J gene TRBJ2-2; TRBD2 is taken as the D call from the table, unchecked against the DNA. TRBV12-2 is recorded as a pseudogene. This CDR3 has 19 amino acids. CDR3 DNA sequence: TGTGCAAGTCGCTTAGGTGTTATCGGCGGGAGGGCCAGAACCGGGGAGCTGTTTTTT. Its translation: CASRLGVIGGRARTGELFF.

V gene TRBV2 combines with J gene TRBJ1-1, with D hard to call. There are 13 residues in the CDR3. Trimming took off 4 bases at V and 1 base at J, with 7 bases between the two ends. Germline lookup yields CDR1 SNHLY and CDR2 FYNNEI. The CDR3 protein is CASSGMANTEAFF. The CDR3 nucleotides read TGTGCCAGCAGTGGTATGGCGAACACTGAAGCTTTCTTT.

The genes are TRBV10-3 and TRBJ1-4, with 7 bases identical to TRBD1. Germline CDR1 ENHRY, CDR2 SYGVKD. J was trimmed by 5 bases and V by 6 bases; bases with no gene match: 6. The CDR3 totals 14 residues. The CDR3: CAIRGGTENEKLFF. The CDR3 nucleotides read TGTGCCATCAGGGGTGGGACAGAAAATGAAAAACTGTTTTTT.

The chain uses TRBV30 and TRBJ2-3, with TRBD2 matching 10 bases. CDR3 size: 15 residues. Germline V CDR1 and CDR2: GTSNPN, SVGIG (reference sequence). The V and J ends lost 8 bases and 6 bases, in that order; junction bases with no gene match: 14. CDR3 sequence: CAAGRGGTSVDTQYF. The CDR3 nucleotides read TGTGCCGCCGGAAGGGGGGGGACTAGCGTCGATACGCAGTATTTT.

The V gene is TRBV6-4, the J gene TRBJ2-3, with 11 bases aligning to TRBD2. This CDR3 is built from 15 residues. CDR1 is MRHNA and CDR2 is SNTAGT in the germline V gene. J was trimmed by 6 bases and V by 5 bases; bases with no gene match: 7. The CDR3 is CASSLTSGSLDTQYF. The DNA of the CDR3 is TGTGCCAGCAGTCTCACTAGCGGGAGTCTGGATACGCAGTATTTT.

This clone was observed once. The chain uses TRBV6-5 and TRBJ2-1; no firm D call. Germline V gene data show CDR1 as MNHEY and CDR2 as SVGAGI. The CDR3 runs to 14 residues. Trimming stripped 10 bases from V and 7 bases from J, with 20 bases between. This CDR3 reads CATQYRLSQNEQFF. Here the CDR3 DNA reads TGTGCCACCCAATACCGACTGAGCCAGAATGAGCAGTTCTTC.

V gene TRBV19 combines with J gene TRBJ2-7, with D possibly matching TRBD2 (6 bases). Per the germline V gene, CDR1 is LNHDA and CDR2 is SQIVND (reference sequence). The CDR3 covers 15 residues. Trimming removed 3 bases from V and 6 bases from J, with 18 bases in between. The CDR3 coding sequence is TGTGCCAGTAGTATGGGCCGGGCTCAGGGAGGCGAGCAGTACTTC. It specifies CASSMGRAQGGEQYF.

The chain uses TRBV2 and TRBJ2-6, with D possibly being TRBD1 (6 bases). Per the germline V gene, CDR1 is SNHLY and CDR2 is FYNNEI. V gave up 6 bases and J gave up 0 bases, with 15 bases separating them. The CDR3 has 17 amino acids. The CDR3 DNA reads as TGTGCCAGCAGCCATACAACAGGGAGCTCTGGGGCCAACGTCCTGACTTTC. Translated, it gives CASSHTTGSSGANVLTF.

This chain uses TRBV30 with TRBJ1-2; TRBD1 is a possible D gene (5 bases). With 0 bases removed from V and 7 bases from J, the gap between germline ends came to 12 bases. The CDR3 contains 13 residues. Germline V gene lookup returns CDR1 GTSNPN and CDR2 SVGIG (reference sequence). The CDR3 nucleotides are TGTGCCTGGAGTGTATTTACGGGGGTTGGCTACACCTTC. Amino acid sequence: CAWSVFTGVGYTF. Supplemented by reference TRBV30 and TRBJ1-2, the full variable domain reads SQTIHQWPATLVQPVGSPLSLECTVEGTSNPNLYWYRQAAGRGLQLLFYSVGIGQISSEVPQNLSASRPQDRQFILSSKKLLLSDSGFYLCAWSVFTGVGYTFGSGTRLTVV.

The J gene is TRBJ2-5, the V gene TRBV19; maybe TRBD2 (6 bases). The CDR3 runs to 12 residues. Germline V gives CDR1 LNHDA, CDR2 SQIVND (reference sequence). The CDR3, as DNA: TGTGTAAGGGCTCCGGGGGAAGAGACCCAGTACTTC. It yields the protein CVRAPGEETQYF.

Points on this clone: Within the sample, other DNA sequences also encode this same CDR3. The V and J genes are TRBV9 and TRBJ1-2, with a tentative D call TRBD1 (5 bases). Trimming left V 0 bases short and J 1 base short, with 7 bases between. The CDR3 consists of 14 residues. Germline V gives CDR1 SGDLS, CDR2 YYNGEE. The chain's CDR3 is CASSVGQGNYGYTF. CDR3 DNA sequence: TGTGCCAGCAGCGTAGGGCAGGGTAACTATGGCTACACCTTC.

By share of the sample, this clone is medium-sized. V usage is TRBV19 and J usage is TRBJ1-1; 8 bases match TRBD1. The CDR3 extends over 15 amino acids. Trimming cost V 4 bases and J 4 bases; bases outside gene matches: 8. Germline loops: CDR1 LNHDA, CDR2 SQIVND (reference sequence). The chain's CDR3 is CASSTGGRGATEAFF. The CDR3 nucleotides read TGTGCCAGTAGTACAGGGGGCCGCGGAGCCACTGAAGCTTTCTTT.

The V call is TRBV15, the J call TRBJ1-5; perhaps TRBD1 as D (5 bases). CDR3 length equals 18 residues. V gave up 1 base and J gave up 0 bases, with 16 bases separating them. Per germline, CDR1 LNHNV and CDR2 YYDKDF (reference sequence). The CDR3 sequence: CATSRGTRTPYSNQPQHF. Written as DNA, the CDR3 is TGTGCCACCAGCAGAGGGACACGGACGCCCTATAGCAATCAGCCCCAGCATTTT.

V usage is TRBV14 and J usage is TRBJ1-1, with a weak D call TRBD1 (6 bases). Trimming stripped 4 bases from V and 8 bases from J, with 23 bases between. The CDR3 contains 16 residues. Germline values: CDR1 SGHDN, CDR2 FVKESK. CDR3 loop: CASSPPPRTVQPEAFF. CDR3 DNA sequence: TGTGCCAGCAGCCCTCCCCCCAGGACAGTCCAACCAGAAGCTTTCTTT. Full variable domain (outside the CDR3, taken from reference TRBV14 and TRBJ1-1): EAGVTQFPSHSVIEKGQTVTLRCDPISGHDNLYWYRRVMGKEIKFLLHFVKESKQDESGMPNNRFLAERTGGTYSTLKVQPAELEDSGVYFCASSPPPRTVQPEAFFGQGTRLTVV.

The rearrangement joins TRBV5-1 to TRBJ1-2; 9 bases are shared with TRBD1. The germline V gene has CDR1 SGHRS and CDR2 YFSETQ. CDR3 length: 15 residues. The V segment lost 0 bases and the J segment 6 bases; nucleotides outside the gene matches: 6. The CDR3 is CASSLEDRGVDGYTF. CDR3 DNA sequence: TGCGCCAGCAGCTTGGAGGACAGGGGAGTGGATGGCTACACCTTC. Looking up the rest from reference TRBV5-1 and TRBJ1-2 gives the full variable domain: KAGVTQTPRYLIKTRGQQVTLSCSPISGHRSVSWYQQTPGQGLQFLFEYFSETQRNKGNFPGRFSGRQFSNSRSEMNVSTLELGDSALYLCASSLEDRGVDGYTFGSGTRLTVV.

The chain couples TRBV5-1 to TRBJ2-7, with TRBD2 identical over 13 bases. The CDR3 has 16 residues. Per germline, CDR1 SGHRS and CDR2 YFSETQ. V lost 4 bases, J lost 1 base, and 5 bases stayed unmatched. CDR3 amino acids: CASSRTSGSISYEQYF. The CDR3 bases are TGCGCCAGCAGCCGGACTAGCGGGAGTATATCCTACGAGCAGTACTTC. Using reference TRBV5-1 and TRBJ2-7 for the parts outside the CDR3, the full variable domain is KAGVTQTPRYLIKTRGQQVTLSCSPISGHRSVSWYQQTPGQGLQFLFEYFSETQRNKGNFPGRFSGRQFSNSRSEMNVSTLELGDSALYLCASSRTSGSISYEQYFGPGTRLTVT.

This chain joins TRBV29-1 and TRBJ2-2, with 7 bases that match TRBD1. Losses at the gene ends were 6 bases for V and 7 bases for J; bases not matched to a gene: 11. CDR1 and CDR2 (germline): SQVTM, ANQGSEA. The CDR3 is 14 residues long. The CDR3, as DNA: TGCAGCGTATCTCGGGACAGCGAATACGGGGAGCTGTTTTTT. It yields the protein CSVSRDSEYGELFF.

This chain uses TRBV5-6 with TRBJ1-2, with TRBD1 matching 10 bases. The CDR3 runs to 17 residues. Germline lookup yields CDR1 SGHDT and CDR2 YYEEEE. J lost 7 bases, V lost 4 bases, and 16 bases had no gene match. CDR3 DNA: TGTGCCAGCAGCCCTAGAGAGGGACAGGGGATCGCGGGTGGCTACACCTTC. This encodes CASSPREGQGIAGGYTF.

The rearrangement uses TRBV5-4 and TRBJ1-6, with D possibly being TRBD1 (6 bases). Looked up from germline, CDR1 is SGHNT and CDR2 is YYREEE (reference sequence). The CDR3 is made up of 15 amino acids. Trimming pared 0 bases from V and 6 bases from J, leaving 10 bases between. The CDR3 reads CASSLGGGSNSPLHF. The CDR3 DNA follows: TGTGCCAGCAGCTTGGGCGGGGGCTCTAATTCACCCCTCCACTTT.

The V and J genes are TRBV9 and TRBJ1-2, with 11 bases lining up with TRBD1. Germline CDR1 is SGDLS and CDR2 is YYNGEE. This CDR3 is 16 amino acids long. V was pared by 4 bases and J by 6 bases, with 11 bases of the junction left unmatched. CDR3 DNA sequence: TGTGCCAGCAGCCCCCGGAGGACAGGGGGCGGTGATGGCTACACCTTC. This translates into CASSPRRTGGGDGYTF. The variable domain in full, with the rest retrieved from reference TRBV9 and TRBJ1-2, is DSGVTQTPKHLITATGQRVTLRCSPRSGDLSVYWYQQSLDQGLQFLIQYYNGEERAKGNILERFSAQQFPDLHSELNLSSLELGDSALYFCASSPRRTGGGDGYTFGSGTRLTVV.

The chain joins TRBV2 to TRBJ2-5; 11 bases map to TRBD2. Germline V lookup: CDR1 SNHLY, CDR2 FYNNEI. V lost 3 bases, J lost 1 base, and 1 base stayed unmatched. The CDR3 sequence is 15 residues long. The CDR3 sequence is CASSDTSGGQETQYF. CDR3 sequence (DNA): TGTGCCAGCAGTGATACTAGCGGGGGCCAAGAGACCCAGTACTTC.

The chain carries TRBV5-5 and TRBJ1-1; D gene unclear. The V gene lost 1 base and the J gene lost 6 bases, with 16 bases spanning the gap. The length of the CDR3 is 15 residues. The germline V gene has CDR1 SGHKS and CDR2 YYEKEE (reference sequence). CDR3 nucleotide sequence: TGTGCCAGCAGCTTGAATTGGTTGGTGGGCGCTGAAGCTTTCTTT. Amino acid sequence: CASSLNWLVGAEAFF.

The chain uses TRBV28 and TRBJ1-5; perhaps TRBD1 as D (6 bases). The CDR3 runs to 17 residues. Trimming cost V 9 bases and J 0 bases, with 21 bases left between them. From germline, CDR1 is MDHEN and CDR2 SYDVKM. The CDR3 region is CASTRDKPFYSNQPQHF. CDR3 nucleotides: TGTGCCAGTACACGGGACAAACCTTTTTATAGCAATCAGCCCCAGCATTTT.